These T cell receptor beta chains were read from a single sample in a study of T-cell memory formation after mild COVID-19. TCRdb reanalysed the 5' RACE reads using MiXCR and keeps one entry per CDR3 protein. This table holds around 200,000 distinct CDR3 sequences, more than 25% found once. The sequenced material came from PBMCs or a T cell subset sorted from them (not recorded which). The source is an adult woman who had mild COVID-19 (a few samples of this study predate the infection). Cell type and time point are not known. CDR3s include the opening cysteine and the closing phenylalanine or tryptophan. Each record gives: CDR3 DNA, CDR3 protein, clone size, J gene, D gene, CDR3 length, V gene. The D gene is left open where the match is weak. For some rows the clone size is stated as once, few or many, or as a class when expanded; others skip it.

TGTGCCAGCAGCTTAATGGCTAGCGTTTTGTCAGATACGCAGTATTTT,CASSLMASVLSDTQYF,once,TRBJ2-3,-,16,TRBV7-2
TGCGCCAGCAGCCCCCTCGTGGGGGAGGGCTACACCTTC,CASSPLVGEGYTF,-,TRBJ1-2,-,13,TRBV5-1
TGTGCCAGCAGCTGGACGGGAGAGCAGTACTTC,CASSWTGEQYF,-,TRBJ2-7,-,11,TRBV11-1
TGTGCCTGGATGCTTCCGGGACTAGCGGAGTTGCAGTTCTTC,CAWMLPGLAELQFF,few,TRBJ2-1,TRBD2,14,TRBV30
TGTGCCACCAGTGACCCTGGGCGAGGTGAAGCTTTCTTT,CATSDPGRGEAFF,few,TRBJ1-1,-,13,TRBV24-1
TGTGCCAGCAGCCTAGGGCGGGGTACCACCGGGGAGCTGTTTTTT,CASSLGRGTTGELFF,-,TRBJ2-2,-,15,TRBV7-8
TGCAGTGCTAGAGATTTGAGTTTTTCAGATAGCAATCAGCCCCAGCATTTT,CSARDLSFSDSNQPQHF,-,TRBJ1-5,-,17,TRBV20-1
TGTGCCAGCTCACAACCAACAGGGGCATCTCAGTACTTC,CASSQPTGASQYF,-,TRBJ2-7,TRBD1,13,TRBV18
TGCGCCAGCAGCCGGATCGGGAATTCACCCCTCCACTTT,CASSRIGNSPLHF,once,TRBJ1-6,-,13,TRBV4-1
TGTGCCAGTGGGTCGTTGGACACAGATACGCAGTATTTT,CASGSLDTDTQYF,-,TRBJ2-3,-,13,TRBV6-2/TRBV6-3
TGTGCCAGCAAGGTGCGGCGACAGAACTACGAGCAGTACTTC,CASKVRRQNYEQYF,-,TRBJ2-7,-,14,TRBV2
TGTGCCAGCAGTTTAGCAGCGGGAGAGGCAGATACGCAGTATTTT,CASSLAAGEADTQYF,few,TRBJ2-3,TRBD2,15,TRBV12-3/TRBV12-4
TGTGCCAGCAAACAGGGGTGGGGACAAGAGACCCAGTACTTC,CASKQGWGQETQYF,-,TRBJ2-5,TRBD1,14,TRBV19
TGTGCCATCAGTGAGTCGGGGCGACTAGCGGGGGTCACAGATACGCAGTATTTT,CAISESGRLAGVTDTQYF,few,TRBJ2-3,TRBD2,18,TRBV10-3
TGTGCCAGCAGCCAAGTTATCGGTGGACTTCGCACTGAAGCTTTCTTT,CASSQVIGGLRTEAFF,-,TRBJ1-1,-,16,TRBV4-2
TGTGCCATCACCAGGCAGGGGGCAAGGAATGAGCAGTTCTTC,CAITRQGARNEQFF,few,TRBJ2-1,TRBD1,14,TRBV10-3
TGTGCCAGCAGCCCCTGGGACAGAAACGCTGAAGCTTTCTTT,CASSPWDRNAEAFF,once,TRBJ1-1,TRBD1,14,TRBV5-4
TGTGCCAGCAGCTTAACGGCGTCTAGCCCTGCCTACGAGCAGTACTTC,CASSLTASSPAYEQYF,few,TRBJ2-7,-,16,TRBV7-3
TGTGCCAGCAGCTTAGAACAAGGGAACACTGAAGCTTTCTTT,CASSLEQGNTEAFF,-,TRBJ1-1,-,14,TRBV7-2
TGTGCCAGCAGCGTAGCGATAATTTCTAGCACAGATACGCAGTATTTT,CASSVAIISSTDTQYF,-,TRBJ2-3,-,16,TRBV9
TGTGCCAGCAGTGATACAGGGGCGGCTGGCTACACCTTC,CASSDTGAAGYTF,few,TRBJ1-2,TRBD1,13,TRBV6-1
TGCGCCAGCAGCTTGGAGCTAGGGGCGCGGGTCTATGGCTACACCTTC,CASSLELGARVYGYTF,-,TRBJ1-2,-,16,TRBV5-1
TGTGCCAGCAGTGAAGTTCCAGGGACCGAGCAGTACTTC,CASSEVPGTEQYF,-,TRBJ2-7,-,13,TRBV6-1
TGCAGTGCTAGTCTGACAGGGAATAGCAATCAGCCCCAGCATTTT,CSASLTGNSNQPQHF,few,TRBJ1-5,TRBD1,15,TRBV20-1
TGCTGGACAGACTCTGGAAACACCATATATTTT,CWTDSGNTIYF,-,TRBJ1-3,-,11,TRBV5-1
TGCGCCAGCAGCCGAGATAGTGGGGTTAGCTCCTACAATGAGCAGTTCTTC,CASSRDSGVSSYNEQFF,-,TRBJ2-1,-,17,TRBV4-1
TGCAGTGCGCGAGCAACGGGACAGGGTGGCTATGGCTACACCTTC,CSARATGQGGYGYTF,-,TRBJ1-2,TRBD1,15,TRBV20-1
TGTGCCAGCAGTTACCGATCGGACAGGATCTTACCAAATCAGCCCCAGCATTTT,CASSYRSDRILPNQPQHF,few,TRBJ1-5,TRBD1,18,TRBV6-2/TRBV6-3
TGCGCCAGCAGCCAATTCGGGGTGGAGGACTACGAGCAGTACTTC,CASSQFGVEDYEQYF,few,TRBJ2-7,-,15,TRBV4-3
TGTGCCAGCAGCCAGACAGGGGGCAGAGGGGATGAGCAGTTCTTC,CASSQTGGRGDEQFF,few,TRBJ2-1,TRBD1,15,TRBV7-6
TGTGCCACCAGTGATTTGGAAAACATTCAGTACTTC,CATSDLENIQYF,-,TRBJ2-4,-,12,TRBV24-1
TGTGCCAGCAGTTTAGTGACTAGCGGGAGGGAGAACATTCAGTACTTC,CASSLVTSGRENIQYF,few,TRBJ2-4,TRBD2,16,TRBV28
TGTGCCAGCAGCTCCTCGACAGGGGGGCGGGAAAAACTGTTTTTT,CASSSSTGGREKLFF,few,TRBJ1-4,TRBD1,15,TRBV13
TGTGCCAGCAGCTCCCCCGTTCGTTCCAGCGGTACAGATACGCAGTATTTT,CASSSPVRSSGTDTQYF,-,TRBJ2-3,-,17,TRBV7-9
TGTGCCAGCAGCGTAGGGGGCGGGAGTAGCACAGATACGCAGTATTTT,CASSVGGGSSTDTQYF,-,TRBJ2-3,TRBD2,16,TRBV9
TGCAGTGCTAGTCGGGTAGCGGATTCTAGCACAGATACGCAGTATTTT,CSASRVADSSTDTQYF,-,TRBJ2-3,-,16,TRBV20-1
TGTGCCAGCAGCTTAGTATCCACCGTGGGCGAGCAGTACTTC,CASSLVSTVGEQYF,-,TRBJ2-7,-,14,TRBV11-3
TGCGCCAGCAGCCAAGAGAGTGGGTTCCGCACTGAAGCTTTCTTT,CASSQESGFRTEAFF,-,TRBJ1-1,-,15,TRBV4-1
TGCAGTGGACTGCTCACAGATACGCAGTATTTT,CSGLLTDTQYF,-,TRBJ2-3,-,11,TRBV20-1
TGCGCCAGCAGCTTGGTTCTGAACACTGAAGCTTTCTTT,CASSLVLNTEAFF,-,TRBJ1-1,-,13,TRBV5-1